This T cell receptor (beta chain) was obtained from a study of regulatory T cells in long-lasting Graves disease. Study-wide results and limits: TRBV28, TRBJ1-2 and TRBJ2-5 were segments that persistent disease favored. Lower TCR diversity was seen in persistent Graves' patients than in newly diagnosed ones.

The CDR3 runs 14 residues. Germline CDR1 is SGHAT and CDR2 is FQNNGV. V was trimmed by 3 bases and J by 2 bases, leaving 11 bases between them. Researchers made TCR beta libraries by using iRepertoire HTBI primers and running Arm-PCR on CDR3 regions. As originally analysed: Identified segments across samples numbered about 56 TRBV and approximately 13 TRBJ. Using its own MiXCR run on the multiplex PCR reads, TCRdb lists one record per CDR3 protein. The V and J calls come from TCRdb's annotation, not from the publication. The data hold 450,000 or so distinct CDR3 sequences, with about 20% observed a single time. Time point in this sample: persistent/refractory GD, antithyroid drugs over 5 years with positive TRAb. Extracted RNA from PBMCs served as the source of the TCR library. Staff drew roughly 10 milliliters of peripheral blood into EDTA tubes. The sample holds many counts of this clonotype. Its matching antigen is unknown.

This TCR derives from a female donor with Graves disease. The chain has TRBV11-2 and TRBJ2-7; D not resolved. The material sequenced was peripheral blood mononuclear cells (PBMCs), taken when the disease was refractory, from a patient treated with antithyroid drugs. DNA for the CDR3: TGTGCCAGCAGCTTCGGAGTGCCTACCTACGAGCAGTACTTC. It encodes CASSFGVPTYEQYF.